These 30 T cell receptor beta chains were sequenced from one sample in a study of cytomegalovirus exposure and HLA in healthy donors. Primers included in the PCR were 60 Vbeta and 13 Jbeta primers. The repertoire was sequenced with immunoSEQ multiplex PCR; TCRdb's copy has only in-frame clones and lacks some. The data show about 180,000 clones, approximately 79% seen once. Sequencing was performed on PBMCs. The receptors stem from a woman aged 40 to 50 in good health and CMV-seronegative.

J is TRBJ1-3 and V is TRBV5-1; maybe TRBD1 (5 bases). The ends were cut back, 3 bases at V and 4 bases at J, with 8 bases in the middle. There are 13 residues in the CDR3. Germline V gene data show CDR1 as SGHRS and CDR2 as YFSETQ. The chain's CDR3 is CASSSGLGNTIYF. The CDR3 nucleotides read TGCGCCAGCAGCTCAGGGTTAGGAAACACCATATATTTT.

This chain joins TRBV11-3 and TRBJ2-5, with 7 bases aligning to TRBD1. This CDR3 is built from 15 residues. Germline CDR1 and CDR2: SGHNT and YENEEA. Unmatched junction bases numbered 6, after V lost 1 base and J lost 4 bases. The DNA of the CDR3 is TGTGCCAGCAGCTTAGTGAGGGGGCCCCGAGAGACCCAGTACTTC. This sequence encodes CASSLVRGPRETQYF.

The CDR3, as DNA: TGTGCCAGTAGTATAGGGTCGACAGGGAGCACAGATACGCAGTATTTT. It specifies CASSIGSTGSTDTQYF. The chain employs TRBV19 and TRBJ2-3; TRBD1 agrees at 7 bases. V dropped 1 base and J dropped 0; count of bases not matched to a gene: 4. Germline values: CDR1 LNHDA, CDR2 SQIVND (reference sequence). The CDR3 runs 16 residues.

The chain combines TRBV4-3 with TRBJ2-3, with 8 nucleotides matching TRBD2. Germline V gene sequence: CDR1 LGHNA, CDR2 YSLEER. The J segment lost 8 bases and the V segment lost 3 bases, leaving 10 bases of the junction unmatched. This CDR3 spans 15 amino acids. The DNA for the CDR3 is TGCGCCAGCAGCCAGGGCGGGACTAGTAGTCGTACGCAGTATTTT. Protein: CASSQGGTSSRTQYF.

This CDR3 reads CASSPRGQGYEQYF. In DNA form, the CDR3 reads TGTGCCAGCTCACCCCGCGGACAGGGCTACGAGCAGTACTTC. The rearrangement uses TRBV18 and TRBJ2-7; TRBD1 aligns across 8 bases. Germline CDR1 is KGHSH and CDR2 is LQKENI. CDR3 length equals 14 residues. V lost 3 bases to trimming and J lost 3 bases; unmatched junction nucleotides: 4.

The sample holds one count of this clone. This chain joins TRBV7-8 and TRBJ1-3; 9 bases map to TRBD1. The germline V gene has CDR1 SGHVS and CDR2 FQNEAQ. Trimming removed 1 base from V and 4 bases from J; junction bases left unmatched: 2. The length of the CDR3 is 15 residues. CDR3 sequence: CASSLDRGLGNTIYF. The CDR3 region has the DNA TGTGCCAGCAGCTTAGACAGGGGGCTGGGAAACACCATATATTTT.

CDR3 in amino acids: CSVSQGTYEQYF. The DNA of the CDR3 is TGCAGCGTTTCGCAGGGGACCTACGAGCAGTACTTC. The chain has TRBV29-1 and TRBJ2-5, with a tentative D call TRBD1 (6 bases). Judging by the DNA end, TRBJ2-7 fits better; the J call may be wrong. Germline CDR1 reads SQVTM; CDR2 reads ANQGSEA. This CDR3 is built from 12 residues.

This sequence joins TRBV5-6 and TRBJ2-1; TRBD1 matches 12 bases. The V segment lost 0 bases and the J segment 7 bases; nucleotides outside the gene matches: 2. Germline-derived CDR1 and CDR2 are SGHDT and YYEEEE. The CDR3 is 15 residues long. CDR3 sequence reads: CASSLVGQGANEQFF. The CDR3 coding sequence is TGTGCCAGCAGCTTGGTGGGACAGGGGGCGAATGAGCAGTTCTTC.

This chain joins TRBV7-6 and TRBJ1-6; tentative D call: TRBD1 (6 bases). The CDR3 runs to 15 residues. The V gene's germline CDR1 is SGHVS and CDR2 FNYEAQ. Trimming pared 3 bases from V and 6 bases from J, leaving 12 bases between. This CDR3 is CASSFGDMTNSPLHF. CDR3 nucleotide sequence: TGTGCCAGCAGCTTCGGGGACATGACTAATTCACCCCTCCACTTT.

This clone was found once. The chain has TRBV4-1 and TRBJ2-7; 9 nucleotides agree with TRBD1. The V and J ends lost 1 base and 2 bases, in that order; junction bases with no gene match: 3. Per germline, CDR1 MGHRA and CDR2 YSYEKL. The CDR3 sequence is 15 residues long. CDR3 bases: TGCGCCAGCAGCCAAGTCCGGACAGGGGCCTACGAGCAGTACTTC. Translating it yields CASSQVRTGAYEQYF.

The chain carries TRBV28 and TRBJ2-1; 14 nucleotides line up with TRBD2. V shed 5 bases, J shed 6 bases, and the junction held 6 bases outside the gene matches. The germline V gene has CDR1 MDHEN and CDR2 SYDVKM. The CDR3 is 16 residues long. CDR3 region: CASSLGLAGDLNEQFF. In DNA, the CDR3 is TGTGCCAGCAGTCTGGGACTAGCGGGAGATCTCAATGAGCAGTTCTTC.

V is TRBV5-1 and J is TRBJ1-3; a possible D gene is TRBD1 (5 bases). V was shortened by 0 bases and J by 0 bases, with 10 bases between the two germline ends. CDR1 and CDR2 from the germline V gene are SGHRS and YFSETQ. The CDR3 is made up of 16 amino acids. CDR3 DNA: TGCGCCAGCAGCTTGGATGGGGGGGGCTCTGGAAACACCATATATTTT. Translation: CASSLDGGGSGNTIYF.

This chain joins TRBV5-1 and TRBJ1-4; TRBD1 matches 10 bases. Germline CDR1 and CDR2: SGHRS and YFSETQ. CDR3 length: 14 residues. J gave up 7 bases and V 7 bases, and 7 bases lay outside the gene matches. CDR3 DNA: TGCGCCAGCGCGGGGGACAGGGGATCTGAAAAACTGTTTTTT. The encoded protein is CASAGDRGSEKLFF.

This chain uses TRBV2 with TRBJ2-1, with 9 bases fitting TRBD2. Trimming cost V 2 bases and J 4 bases; bases outside gene matches: 6. Germline loops: CDR1 SNHLY, CDR2 FYNNEI. CDR3 size: 16 residues. The CDR3 nucleotides are TGTGCCAGCAGTGAATGGGGCGGGAGGGTGTACAATGAGCAGTTCTTC. It is translated as CASSEWGGRVYNEQFF.

The V and J genes are TRBV19 and TRBJ2-7; TRBD1 is a possible D gene (5 bases). CDR3 length: 14 residues. Germline CDR1 is LNHDA and CDR2 is SQIVND (reference sequence). Trimming took off 6 bases at V and 0 bases at J, with 12 bases between the two ends. The CDR3 loop reads CASSPTVNSYEQYF. CDR3 DNA sequence: TGTGCCAGTAGCCCGACAGTGAACTCCTACGAGCAGTACTTC.

The genes are TRBV5-4 and TRBJ1-1; D is possibly TRBD1 (6 bases). The CDR3 sequence is 13 residues long. Deletions cut 1 base from V and 5 bases from J, with 9 bases between. Per germline, CDR1 SGHNT and CDR2 YYREEE (reference sequence). CDR3 region: CASSLQGNTEAFF. The CDR3 DNA reads as TGTGCCAGCAGCTTGCAGGGGAATACTGAAGCTTTCTTT.

The J gene is TRBJ1-1, the V gene TRBV10-3, with a tentative D call TRBD1 (6 bases). This CDR3 is built from 15 residues. Germline assignment: CDR1 ENHRY and CDR2 SYGVKD. The V end lost 2 bases, the J end lost 6 bases, and 16 bases lay between the germline ends. CDR3 region: CAISEGGRALAEAFF. Written as DNA, the CDR3 is TGTGCCATCAGTGAGGGGGGCAGGGCCCTCGCTGAAGCTTTCTTT.

The V and J genes are TRBV5-1 and TRBJ2-3; 13 bases are a match to TRBD2. Per germline, CDR1 SGHRS and CDR2 YFSETQ. The CDR3 spans 15 residues. J was trimmed by 0 bases and V by 5 bases; bases with no gene match: 0. The CDR3 region is CASRGLAGSTDTQYF. DNA of the CDR3: TGCGCCAGCAGGGGACTAGCGGGGAGCACAGATACGCAGTATTTT.

The chain employs TRBV7-6 and TRBJ2-1; 8 bases match TRBD2. Losses at the gene ends were 5 bases for V and 4 bases for J; bases not matched to a gene: 7. In germline, CDR1 is SGHVS, CDR2 FNYEAQ. The CDR3 runs to 15 residues. This CDR3 is CASSVETSGYNEQFF. The DNA of the CDR3 is TGTGCCAGCAGCGTGGAAACTAGCGGTTACAATGAGCAGTTCTTC.

As DNA, the CDR3 is TGTGCCAGCAGTTTAGGACAGCCTGGCCACGAGCAGTACTTC. Protein: CASSLGQPGHEQYF. This chain joins TRBV6-6 and TRBJ2-7, with D possibly being TRBD1 (6 bases). The V end was cut by 4 bases, the J end by 5 bases, with 15 bases between. The germline V gene encodes CDR1 MNHNY and CDR2 SVGAGI (reference sequence). This CDR3 contains 14 residues.

The chain links TRBV27 to TRBJ2-1; 9 bases fit TRBD2. V gave up 8 bases and J gave up 4 bases; unmatched junction bases: 6. The CDR3 contains 14 residues. Germline V gives CDR1 MNHEY, CDR2 SMNVEV (reference sequence). The CDR3 reads CASLGLAGYNEQFF. As DNA, the CDR3 is TGTGCCAGCCTTGGGCTAGCGGGGTACAATGAGCAGTTCTTC.

The chain joins TRBV9 to TRBJ1-4; D unclear. Trimming took 4 bases from V and 7 from J, leaving 17 bases between them. Germline V gene data show CDR1 as SGDLS and CDR2 as YYNGEE. The CDR3 consists of 15 residues. The CDR3 reads CASSPTPGSGEKLFF. The CDR3 DNA reads as TGTGCCAGCAGCCCCACGCCCGGGTCTGGTGAAAAACTGTTTTTT. Full variable domain (remainder filled in from reference TRBV9 and TRBJ1-4): DSGVTQTPKHLITATGQRVTLRCSPRSGDLSVYWYQQSLDQGLQFLIQYYNGEERAKGNILERFSAQQFPDLHSELNLSSLELGDSALYFCASSPTPGSGEKLFFGSGTQLSVL.

This clone was seen only once. The chain carries TRBV11-3 and TRBJ2-5, with TRBD2 matching 8 bases. With V trimmed by 4 bases and J by 3 bases, 4 bases remained unmatched. CDR3 length: 14 residues. The germline V gene has CDR1 SGHNT and CDR2 YENEEA. The CDR3 spells CASSSSGGEETQYF. CDR3 sequence (DNA): TGTGCCAGCAGCTCCAGCGGGGGAGAAGAGACCCAGTACTTC.

As DNA, the CDR3 is TGTGCCAGCAGCCCCACGGTAGGAGGATACGATGAGCAGTTCTTC. Translation: CASSPTVGGYDEQFF. The chain has TRBV4-2 and TRBJ2-1; weak D call: TRBD2 (5 bases). The CDR3 totals 15 residues. With 4 bases removed from V and 8 bases from J, the gap between germline ends came to 18 bases. CDR1 and CDR2 (germline): LGHNA, YNFKEQ.

For the CDR3, the DNA is TGTGCCAGCAGCTCAGACATGCGGGGCTCTAATGAAAAACTGTTTTTT. This translates into CASSSDMRGSNEKLFF. The chain recombines TRBV7-9 with TRBJ1-4; D perhaps matches TRBD1 (5 bases). CDR3 length: 16 residues. Trimming stripped 4 bases from V and 3 bases from J, with 15 bases between. Germline loops: CDR1 SEHNR, CDR2 FQNEAQ (reference sequence).

This clone was picked up a small number of times. The chain carries TRBV15 and TRBJ2-1; D is ambiguous. Per germline, CDR1 LNHNV and CDR2 YYDKDF (reference sequence). V lost 0 bases and J 5 bases, leaving 14 bases between the germline ends. The CDR3 runs to 16 residues. CDR3 bases: TGTGCCACCAGCAGAGATACCCGGTACTTGGACAATGAGCAGTTCTTC. Protein product: CATSRDTRYLDNEQFF.

This clone appeared once. This chain connects TRBV30 to TRBJ1-2; 8 bases match TRBD1. The CDR3 is 13 residues long. The trim removed 4 bases at V and 5 bases at J, leaving 6 bases unmatched. The germline V gene has CDR1 GTSNPN and CDR2 SVGIG (reference sequence). The CDR3 DNA reads TGTGCCTGGACCCAGGACAGGGAATATGGCTACACCTTC. The encoded protein is CAWTQDREYGYTF.

V and J are TRBV20-1 and TRBJ2-1; no definite D call. The germline V gene has CDR1 DFQATT and CDR2 SNEGSKA (reference sequence). CDR3 size: 10 residues. Trimming took off 4 bases at V and 6 bases at J, with 4 bases between the two ends. DNA of the CDR3: TGCAGTGCTACACTCAATGAGCAGTTCTTC. It translates to CSATLNEQFF.

The gene calls are TRBV6-1 and TRBJ1-1; D not certain. Germline V lookup: CDR1 MNHNS, CDR2 SASEGT. The CDR3 runs to 14 residues. V was cut by 10 bases and J by 1 base, with 16 bases left in between. CDR3: CATQVGGKNTEAFF. In nucleotides, the CDR3 is TGTGCCACCCAGGTCGGAGGGAAGAACACTGAAGCTTTCTTT.

This sequence joins TRBV7-9 and TRBJ2-3, with 8 positions matching TRBD1. The CDR3 is 16 residues long. The ends lost 1 base at V and 1 base at J; junction bases unmatched: 4. Germline V gene sequence: CDR1 SEHNR, CDR2 FQNEAQ (reference sequence). For the CDR3, the DNA is TGTGCCAGCAGCTTAGTACCGGGACAGGGCACAGATACGCAGTATTTT. The encoded protein is CASSLVPGQGTDTQYF.